This T cell receptor (beta chain) came from a study of vaccination and CD4 T cells after COVID-19. Looking at the study overall: Convalescents were six males and four females, two of them Hispanic. Blood was drawn a median about 75 days post second dose, range 14 to 241.

This clonotype is medium-sized (0.01 to 0.1%). The target antigen is unknown. Cultured CD4+ T cells had their DNA profiled by the Oncomine TCR Beta short-read assay. The authors extracted genomic DNA from cultured CD4+ T cells. TCRdb processed the PCR reads anew with MiXCR; each CDR3 protein has one entry. The data contain about 11,000 distinct CDR3 sequences, around 29% of them singletons. Treatment meaning: approximately 9-day PBMC culture with coronavirus spike peptide pools or control peptides (ViraFEST assay). From the unexposed donor, CD4+ T cells were collected ahead of the COVID-19 pandemic (2011-2018). In the ViraFEST assay, peptide-pool expansion preceded TCR sequencing of expanded clonotypes. Sequencing used CD4+ T cells from blood, cultured in vitro. This sequence was found in a human donor in good health.

The CDR3 sequence is CASSSPGQPYNEQFF. Written as DNA, the CDR3 is TGTGCCAGCAGCTCCCCGGGACAGCCCTACAATGAGCAGTTCTTC. This sequence joins TRBV7-3 and TRBJ2-1; 7 bases agree with TRBD1. CDR1 and CDR2 (germline): SGHTA, FQGTGA. The CDR3 runs 15 residues. With 4 bases clipped from V and 2 bases from J, the junction kept 5 bases outside the gene matches.